This TCR beta chain was recovered during a study of response to subunit inactivated influenza vaccine. The CDR3 is made up of 14 amino acids. CDR1 and CDR2 (germline): SGHAT, FQNNGV. Deletions cut 5 bases from V and 4 bases from J, with 14 bases between. Overall study findings and caveats: The authors proposed limited new T cell recruitment per seasonal influenza vaccination.

TCRdb re-derived calls from the RT-PCR reads in MiXCR, one entry per CDR3 protein. The sample has roughly 670,000 distinct CDR3 sequences; 14% are singletons. This clonotype was found a few times. Its antigen is not identified. The source was PBMCs from blood, collected approximately 15 days before vaccination. The TCR was taken from a man aged 45-65 years who received an inactivated influenza vaccine. The rearrangement uses TRBV11-2 and TRBJ1-2; possibly TRBD1 for D (6 bases). CDR3 sequence: CASSMDSDGYGYTF. The CDR3 nucleotides read TGTGCCAGCAGCATGGACAGCGACGGCTATGGCTACACCTTC.